This TCR beta chain originates from a study of T cell responses to AZD1222 COVID-19 vaccine. Study-wide context: Analyses pooled second doses at about 4 or about 12 weeks. Study observations and caveats: Donors, mostly white British, included more females; clonal diversity was possibly underestimated. When two AZD1222 doses had been given, Spike-specific TCR breadth and depth rose. Repertoires were obtained solely post-peak T cell response.

About this clone itself: Its antigen is not known.

Sequencing used immunoSEQ multiplex PCR; TCRdb keeps in-frame clones, though not all of them. Of 100,000 to 120,000 clones in the sample, roughly 90% were seen once. Germline values: CDR1 MNHEY, CDR2 SMNVEV (reference sequence). The ends were cut back, 1 base at V and 1 base at J, with 11 bases in the middle. The CDR3 consists of 16 residues. This sequence joins TRBV27 and TRBJ2-1; tentatively, D is TRBD1 (5 bases). Here the sequenced sample was peripheral blood, taken on day 0 of AZD1222 vaccination. The TCR sequence derives from an adult in good health. This CDR3 is CASSLWGRISYNEQFF. CDR3 bases: TGTGCCAGCAGTTTATGGGGCAGGATATCCTACAATGAGCAGTTCTTC.